This TCR beta chain came from a study of cytomegalovirus exposure and HLA in healthy donors. Study-level points and caveats: Reportedly, HLA-A and HLA-B alleles of most subjects were accurately predicted from TCR beta.

It was with 60 Vbeta and 13 Jbeta primers that the PCR ran. Some clones are missing from TCRdb's copy, which holds only in-frame ones; the method was immunoSEQ multiplex PCR. The repertoire holds 100,000 to 120,000 clones, 86% seen once, with about 1.7% in the top ten. V was trimmed by 4 bases and J by 0 bases, leaving 12 bases between them. This CDR3 region has 15 residues. The germline V gene has CDR1 MGHRA and CDR2 YSYEKL. About this clone: Its matching antigen is unknown.

The specimen was PBMCs. The TCR comes from a man aged 35 to 55 in good health and CMV-seronegative. The V gene is TRBV4-1, the J gene TRBJ1-1; D is undetermined. Written as DNA, the CDR3 is TGCGCCAGCAGCCCTGATACGGGATTGAACACTGAAGCTTTCTTT. Its protein product is CASSPDTGLNTEAFF.